Shown below are 19 T cell receptor beta chains from a single sample sequenced in a study of response to subunit inactivated influenza vaccine. TCRdb re-analysed the RT-PCR reads in MiXCR, keeping a single row per CDR3 protein. Of some 640,000 distinct CDR3 sequences in the sample, about 15% were seen once. Here the sequenced sample was PBMCs from blood, taken around 14 days before vaccination. These receptors were obtained from a man aged 45 to 65 who received an inactivated influenza vaccine.

The chain links TRBV29-1 to TRBJ2-1, with TRBD1 matching over 8 bases. After removal of 3 bases from V and 9 bases from J, the junction contained 7 bases not matched to a gene. The CDR3 has 13 residues. CDR1 and CDR2 (germline): SQVTM, ANQGSEA. CDR3 DNA sequence: TGCAGCGTTGATGGGCAGGGGGCAGGTGAGCAGTTCTTC. Amino acids: CSVDGQGAGEQFF.

The chain employs TRBV12-3 or TRBV12-4 and TRBJ1-2; unclear D gene. Trimming shortened V by 3 bases and J by 6 bases, and 14 bases separated the two germline ends. CDR3 length equals 14 residues. The CDR3 DNA reads as TGTGCCAGCAGTTTCCAGACACTGGCCGATGGCTACACCTTC. Translated: CASSFQTLADGYTF.

This sequence joins TRBV20-1 and TRBJ1-5; tentatively, D is TRBD1 (6 bases). Germline assignment: CDR1 DFQATT and CDR2 SNEGSKA (reference sequence). This CDR3 is 15 amino acids long. V lost 5 bases and J 4 bases, leaving 18 bases between the germline ends. The CDR3 DNA sequence: TGCAGTGCTCTTTTACGGGGGGCAGGTAATCAGCCCCAGCATTTT. Translated: CSALLRGAGNQPQHF.

Here the CDR3 DNA reads TGTGCCAGCAGCTCCCCTGTGATGCCAGGGTCGGGGCAGTACTTC. Residues: CASSSPVMPGSGQYF. The rearrangement links TRBV28 to TRBJ2-7, with D tentatively TRBD1 (5 bases). V dropped 6 bases and J dropped 9 bases, with 24 bases sitting between them. CDR3 length: 15 residues. Per the germline V gene, CDR1 is MDHEN and CDR2 is SYDVKM.

The chain combines TRBV18 with TRBJ1-5; 7 nucleotides match TRBD1. The CDR3 covers 14 residues. The germline V gene has CDR1 KGHSH and CDR2 LQKENI. Trimming at V came to 3 bases and at J to 7 bases, leaving 6 bases not matched to a gene. The chain's CDR3 is CASSPGTASQPQHF. CDR3 DNA sequence: TGTGCCAGCTCACCGGGGACAGCCAGCCAGCCCCAGCATTTT.

This clonotype appeared a few times. This chain links TRBV5-6 with TRBJ1-1; 11 nucleotides line up with TRBD1. V was pared by 4 bases and J by 1 base, with 9 bases of the junction left unmatched. The CDR3 runs 17 residues. CDR1 and CDR2 (germline): SGHDT, YYEEEE. The CDR3 sequence: CASSQGLDRGQNTEAFF. In DNA form, the CDR3 reads TGTGCCAGCAGCCAGGGGCTGGACAGGGGGCAGAACACTGAAGCTTTCTTT. Full variable domain (remainder filled in from reference TRBV5-6 and TRBJ1-1): DAGVTQSPTHLIKTRGQQVTLRCSPKSGHDTVSWYQQALGQGPQFIFQYYEEEERQRGNFPDRFSGHQFPNYSSELNVNALLLGDSALYLCASSQGLDRGQNTEAFFGQGTRLTVV.

This clonotype was seen only a few times. V and J are TRBV12-3 or TRBV12-4 and TRBJ2-6; D gene unclear. Trimming left V 0 bases short and J 0 bases short, with 3 bases between. The CDR3 totals 15 residues. The CDR3 sequence is CASSLANSGANVLTF. The CDR3, as DNA: TGTGCCAGCAGTTTAGCTAACTCTGGGGCCAACGTCCTGACTTTC.

This clonotype was detected only a few times. The chain couples TRBV20-1 to TRBJ2-3; D may be TRBD1 or TRBD2 (5 bases each). The CDR3 runs to 13 residues. V lost 4 bases and J 2 bases, leaving 10 bases between the germline ends. The germline V gene encodes CDR1 DFQATT and CDR2 SNEGSKA (reference sequence). The CDR3, as DNA: TGCAGTGCTAACCGGGACCCCACAGATACGCAGTATTTT. Protein sequence: CSANRDPTDTQYF.

This chain uses TRBV7-2 with TRBJ2-7; 9 bases align to TRBD1. V trimming: 6 bases; J trimming: 0 bases; junction bases outside the gene matches: 6. Germline CDR1 SGHTA, CDR2 FQGNSA. CDR3 length equals 15 residues. DNA of the CDR3: TGTGCCAGCAGGGACAGGGGCCGAAACTCCTACGAGCAGTACTTC. Protein product: CASRDRGRNSYEQYF.

In the case of this clonotype: No conserved phenylalanine or tryptophan is present at the end of the CDR3, so a read error is the likely explanation. The chain recombines TRBV20-1 with TRBJ2-5; D remains ambiguous. Germline-derived CDR1 and CDR2 are DFQATT and SNEGSKA (reference sequence). This CDR3 contains 13 residues. V shed 3 bases and J shed 3 bases, with 11 bases lying between them. The CDR3 DNA is TGCAGTGCTAGCCGCGGAGCCGAAGAGACCCAGTACCTC. It codes for CSASRGAEETQYL.

This clonotype was recorded a few times. The chain uses TRBV20-1 and TRBJ2-4; tentatively, D is TRBD1 (6 bases). Germline assignment: CDR1 DFQATT and CDR2 SNEGSKA (reference sequence). V was cut by 5 bases and J by 6 bases, with 29 bases left in between. CDR3 length: 18 amino acids. The CDR3 DNA sequence: TGCAGTGCTCCTTCTCCGGACAGAGGAACCTCAAGGGGAAACATTCAGTACTTC. This sequence encodes CSAPSPDRGTSRGNIQYF.

This clonotype was seen a handful of times. The V gene is TRBV5-5, the J gene TRBJ1-1; D call uncertain. V was clipped by 4 bases and J by 5 bases, with 15 bases between them. The CDR3 totals 14 residues. The V gene's germline CDR1 is SGHKS and CDR2 YYEKEE (reference sequence). CDR3 residues: CASSPELRRTEAFF. The DNA of the CDR3 is TGTGCCAGCAGCCCAGAGCTCAGGAGGACTGAAGCTTTCTTT.

V usage is TRBV30 and J usage is TRBJ1-4; 9 nucleotides align to TRBD1. J was trimmed by 8 bases and V by 2 bases; bases with no gene match: 15. This CDR3 comprises 17 residues. Germline V CDR1 and CDR2: GTSNPN, SVGIG (reference sequence). Written as DNA, the CDR3 is TGTGCCTGGAGTCCCGACGCCGCCGGGACAGGGAGAGAAAAACTGTTTTTT. Its translation: CAWSPDAAGTGREKLFF.

In its sample, this clonotype was seen many times. The chain carries TRBV5-1 and TRBJ1-4, with no clear D. The length of the CDR3 is 14 residues. V was cut by 1 base and J by 5 bases, with 9 bases left in between. CDR1 and CDR2 from the germline V gene are SGHRS and YFSETQ. CDR3 residues: CASSLNSGNEKLFF. The CDR3 coding sequence is TGCGCCAGCAGCTTGAACAGTGGAAATGAAAAACTGTTTTTT.

This clonotype was seen a few times. The genes are TRBV18 and TRBJ2-3, with D tentatively TRBD2 (6 bases). The CDR3 length is 14 residues. The germline CDR1 and CDR2 sequences are KGHSH and LQKENI. V lost 2 bases to trimming and J lost 2 bases, with 8 bases between them. The CDR3 DNA reads as TGTGCCAGCTCACCAACGGGAGCCACAGATACGCAGTATTTT. Translation: CASSPTGATDTQYF.

In its sample, this clonotype was seen many times. The chain carries TRBV5-1 and TRBJ1-1; TRBD1 might be the D (6 bases). CDR3 size: 14 residues. V lost 3 bases and J lost 0, with 9 bases in between. Germline-derived CDR1 and CDR2 are SGHRS and YFSETQ. The DNA of the CDR3 is TGCGCCAGCAGCTCCACAGGGATGAACACTGAAGCTTTCTTT. Residues: CASSSTGMNTEAFF.

This clonotype was found a few times. As DNA, the CDR3 is TGTGCCAGCAGTTTCACTAGCGGGAGTGTCACCGGGGAGCTGTTTTTT. The encoded protein is CASSFTSGSVTGELFF. The rearrangement links TRBV28 to TRBJ2-2, with 11 bases lining up with TRBD2. Per germline, CDR1 MDHEN and CDR2 SYDVKM. CDR3 length: 16 amino acids. The trim removed 3 bases at V and 4 bases at J, leaving 4 bases unmatched.

This clonotype was seen many times. J is TRBJ1-1 and V is TRBV2; D is unresolved. The germline V gene encodes CDR1 SNHLY and CDR2 FYNNEI. V lost 6 bases and J 2 bases, leaving 4 bases between the germline ends. The length of the CDR3 is 11 residues. Here the CDR3 reads CASRLNTEAFF. CDR3 in DNA: TGTGCCAGCAGACTAAACACTGAAGCTTTCTTT.

A few counts support this clonotype. V is TRBV4-3 and J is TRBJ2-2; 11 nucleotides agree with TRBD1. The CDR3 sequence is 15 residues long. J gave up 8 bases and V 4 bases, and 6 bases lay outside the gene matches. Germline V lookup: CDR1 LGHNA, CDR2 YSLEER. CDR3 in DNA: TGCGCCAGCAGCCCGGACAGGGGGCAACCAGGGGAGCTGTTTTTT. Translating it yields CASSPDRGQPGELFF.